Listed here are 4 T cell receptor beta chains from one sample, sequenced in a study of spatial heterogeneity in lung cancer. This sample's time point: blood at routine non-recurrence follow-up after resection. TCRdb re-derived calls from the 5' RACE reads in MiXCR, one entry per CDR3 protein. This repertoire shows more than 15,000 distinct CDR3 sequences, about 9% found once; its top ten account for around 34%. The source was PBMCs, collected at follow-up. The receptor source for this set is a female donor with early-stage non-small cell lung cancer.

This clonotype has ten or more counts. V gene TRBV12-3 or TRBV12-4 combines with J gene TRBJ2-2; no reliable D call. The CDR3 is 14 residues long. V lost 8 bases, J lost 5 bases, and 15 bases lay in between. The CDR3 spells CASLRQVPTGELFF. As DNA, the CDR3 is TGTGCCAGCCTCCGGCAGGTTCCGACCGGGGAGCTGTTTTTT.

The gene calls are TRBV5-6 and TRBJ1-2; no definite D call. The V end lost 7 bases, the J end lost 2 bases, and 18 bases lay between the germline ends. The germline CDR1 and CDR2 sequences are SGHDT and YYEEEE. This CDR3 is built from 15 residues. The CDR3 spells CASFGRTTLNYGYTF. CDR3 DNA: TGTGCCAGCTTTGGACGGACGACATTAAACTATGGCTACACCTTC.

This clonotype appeared many times. The chain uses TRBV2 and TRBJ2-3; 13 nucleotides align to TRBD2. Losses at the gene ends were 8 bases for V and 5 bases for J; bases not matched to a gene: 7. CDR1 and CDR2 from the germline V gene are SNHLY and FYNNEI. This CDR3 is built from 15 residues. The CDR3 DNA follows: TGTGCCAGCGGTGGACTAGCGGGAGCAAAAGATACGCAGTATTTT. Its translation is CASGGLAGAKDTQYF.

This clonotype showed up just once. The genes are TRBV4-2 and TRBJ2-7; no clear D gene. The CDR3 loop spans 16 amino acids. V lost 2 bases, J lost 7 bases, and 21 bases lay in between. CDR1 LGHNA and CDR2 YNFKEQ come from the germline V gene. This CDR3 reads CASSQILAGRSREQYF. CDR3 nucleotide sequence: TGTGCCAGCAGCCAAATCCTGGCAGGTCGGTCGAGGGAGCAGTACTTC.